The 27 T cell receptor beta chains below all came from one sample that was sequenced in a study of shared T cell receptors in the human thymus. TCRdb's table, derived via immunoSEQ multiplex PCR, lists solely in-frame clones and lacks some. Of approximately 68,000 clones in the sample, about 96% were seen once. Sequencing was carried out using thymocytes. The receptors come from a human donor.

V usage is TRBV5-4 and J usage is TRBJ2-5; TRBD2 aligns across 12 bases. The V segment lost 2 bases and the J segment 5 bases; nucleotides outside the gene matches: 7. Germline V gene data show CDR1 as SGHNT and CDR2 as YYREEE (reference sequence). This CDR3 contains 16 residues. This chain's CDR3 is CASSFRLAGDGETQYF. CDR3 coding DNA: TGTGCCAGCAGCTTCAGACTAGCGGGGGACGGGGAGACCCAGTACTTC.

The chain links TRBV6-6 to TRBJ2-7; D gene uncertain. V was cut by 3 bases and J by 6 bases, with 15 bases left in between. The CDR3 has 14 amino acids. The germline CDR1 and CDR2 sequences are MNHNY and SVGAGI (reference sequence). The CDR3 is CASSYTDSPGEQYF. The CDR3 DNA reads TGTGCCAGCAGTTATACAGACTCGCCGGGCGAGCAGTACTTC.

The chain couples TRBV29-1 to TRBJ2-1; 7 nucleotides align to TRBD1. V lost 4 bases, J lost 6 bases, and 9 bases stayed unmatched. There are 14 residues in the CDR3. Per germline, CDR1 SQVTM and CDR2 ANQGSEA. CDR3 nucleotides: TGCAGCGTTGTGGGGGACAGTATCGGCAATGAGCAGTTCTTC. Its translation: CSVVGDSIGNEQFF.

V is TRBV2 and J is TRBJ1-2, with D unclear. With 9 bases removed from V and 3 bases from J, the gap between germline ends came to 17 bases. Germline assignment: CDR1 SNHLY and CDR2 FYNNEI. This CDR3 comprises 14 residues. CDR3 residues: CASICGKAYYGYTF. The CDR3 nucleotides read TGTGCCAGTATTTGCGGTAAAGCTTACTATGGCTACACCTTC.

This sequence joins TRBV2 and TRBJ2-1, with unresolved D. This CDR3 region has 14 residues. Deletions cut 5 bases from V and 4 bases from J, with 12 bases between. In germline, CDR1 is SNHLY, CDR2 FYNNEI. The CDR3 reads CASSTGPLYNEQFF. CDR3 DNA sequence: TGTGCCAGCAGTACGGGTCCCCTATACAATGAGCAGTTCTTC.

V and J are TRBV9 and TRBJ2-1, with D perhaps matching TRBD1 or TRBD2 (7 bases each). Germline CDR1 is SGDLS and CDR2 is YYNGEE. This CDR3 comprises 22 residues. V lost 0 bases and J 0 bases, leaving 28 bases between the germline ends. The chain's CDR3 is CASSVEVFQGGSDSPSYNEQFF. The CDR3 DNA is TGTGCCAGCAGCGTAGAGGTCTTTCAGGGGGGGTCCGACTCGCCCTCCTACAATGAGCAGTTCTTC.

This chain links TRBV7-2 with TRBJ1-5; no clear D gene. CDR3 size: 14 residues. V lost 4 bases, J lost 1 base, and 8 bases lay in between. Germline CDR1 reads SGHTA; CDR2 reads FQGNSA. In nucleotides, the CDR3 is TGTGCCAGCAGCTCCGGGTTGAGCAATCAGCCCCAGCATTTT. Its translation is CASSSGLSNQPQHF.

The chain couples TRBV6-5 to TRBJ1-5, with a weak D call TRBD1 (6 bases). CDR3 length equals 15 residues. The V end was cut by 9 bases, the J end by 0 bases, with 15 bases between. The V gene's germline CDR1 is MNHEY and CDR2 SVGAGI. DNA for the CDR3: TGTGCCAGACGACAGGACCCCTATAGCAATCAGCCCCAGCATTTT. It encodes CARRQDPYSNQPQHF.

The V gene is TRBV4-3, the J gene TRBJ2-7; 8 bases agree with TRBD2. The V gene's germline CDR1 is LGHNA and CDR2 YSLEER. This CDR3 comprises 15 residues. V was pared by 1 base and J by 1 base, with 3 bases of the junction left unmatched. CDR3 sequence reads: CASSQVGGASYEQYF. The CDR3 nucleotides read TGCGCCAGCAGCCAAGTCGGGGGGGCTTCCTACGAGCAGTACTTC.

The chain joins TRBV7-2 to TRBJ1-4, with 7 bases that match TRBD1. J gave up 5 bases and V 5 bases, and 2 bases lay outside the gene matches. Germline-derived CDR1 and CDR2 are SGHTA and FQGNSA. CDR3 length: 13 residues. DNA of the CDR3: TGTGCCAGCAGCAGACAGGGAAATGAAAAACTGTTTTTT. Amino acid sequence: CASSRQGNEKLFF.

The V and J genes are TRBV19 and TRBJ2-3; D ambiguous. Germline CDR1 LNHDA, CDR2 SQIVND (reference sequence). V shed 1 base and J shed 2 bases, with 13 bases lying between them. The CDR3 runs to 16 residues. CDR3 residues: CASSIVVRSYTDTQYF. For the CDR3, the DNA is TGTGCCAGTAGTATAGTAGTCAGATCTTACACAGATACGCAGTATTTT.

The V and J genes are TRBV10-3 and TRBJ2-3, with 7 nucleotides matching TRBD1. Per the germline V gene, CDR1 is ENHRY and CDR2 is SYGVKD. The V segment lost 9 bases and the J segment 0 bases; nucleotides outside the gene matches: 12. This CDR3 has 16 amino acids. The CDR3 loop is CAIPALGTDSTDTQYF. CDR3 bases: TGTGCCATACCGGCTCTGGGGACAGATAGCACAGATACGCAGTATTTT.

The chain links TRBV7-9 to TRBJ2-5; possible D gene TRBD1, 6 bases. The V gene lost 5 bases and the J gene lost 3 bases, with 19 bases spanning the gap. Germline CDR1 reads SEHNR; CDR2 reads FQNEAQ (reference sequence). The CDR3 length is 16 residues. In DNA form, the CDR3 reads TGTGCCAGCAGCAATATGAACGGGACAAAGGAAGAGACCCAGTACTTC. It codes for CASSNMNGTKEETQYF.

This chain connects TRBV27 to TRBJ1-1; D is unresolved. The CDR3 is 14 amino acids. Trimming stripped 5 bases from V and 2 bases from J, with 12 bases between. CDR1 and CDR2 from the germline V gene are MNHEY and SMNVEV (reference sequence). CDR3 nucleotides: TGTGCCAGCAGTCGAAAGCAGCCAAACACTGAAGCTTTCTTT. As protein: CASSRKQPNTEAFF.

This clone was found once. This sequence joins TRBV7-9 and TRBJ2-7; D is perhaps TRBD1 (5 bases). V gave up 4 bases and J gave up 2 bases, with 15 bases separating them. Germline V gene data show CDR1 as SEHNR and CDR2 as FQNEAQ (reference sequence). The CDR3 is 15 residues long. In DNA, the CDR3 is TGTGCCAGCAGCTCCGATGGGGCTGCACCCTACGAGCAGTACTTC. Protein sequence: CASSSDGAAPYEQYF.

The chain joins TRBV5-1 to TRBJ1-6; TRBD1 agrees at 11 bases. CDR3 size: 13 residues. Germline-derived CDR1 and CDR2 are SGHRS and YFSETQ. The V and J ends lost 4 bases and 10 bases, in that order; junction bases with no gene match: 1. The CDR3 spells CASSRDRGSPLHF. Written as DNA, the CDR3 is TGCGCCAGCAGCAGGGACAGGGGGTCACCCCTCCACTTT. Based on the CDR3 plus reference TRBV5-1 and TRBJ1-6, the full variable domain is KAGVTQTPRYLIKTRGQQVTLSCSPISGHRSVSWYQQTPGQGLQFLFEYFSETQRNKGNFPGRFSGRQFSNSRSEMNVSTLELGDSALYLCASSRDRGSPLHFGNGTRLTVT.

V usage is TRBV10-3 and J usage is TRBJ2-1; 13 bases fit TRBD2. Germline lookup yields CDR1 ENHRY and CDR2 SYGVKD. The CDR3 has 16 amino acids. The V and J ends lost 4 bases and 4 bases, in that order; junction bases with no gene match: 4. CDR3 sequence reads: CAISGTSGGLYNEQFF. The DNA of the CDR3 is TGTGCCATCAGTGGGACTAGCGGGGGCCTTTACAATGAGCAGTTCTTC.

J is TRBJ2-5 and V is TRBV25-1, with TRBD1 as a possible D gene (5 bases). The CDR3 consists of 16 residues. Trimming removed 5 bases from V and 2 bases from J, with 18 bases in between. The germline CDR1 and CDR2 sequences are MGHDK and SYGVNS. DNA for the CDR3: TGTGCCAGCAGTTCACCAAGGGGCAGCCGGCAAGAGACCCAGTACTTC. Residues: CASSSPRGSRQETQYF.

The count of this clone is one. This chain uses TRBV14 with TRBJ2-3; weak D call: TRBD1 (6 bases). CDR1 and CDR2 from the germline V gene are SGHDN and FVKESK. CDR3 length: 16 amino acids. V shed 5 bases and J shed 5 bases, with 20 bases lying between them. The CDR3 bases are TGTGCCAGCAGCGGCGGTGGGGGCCCTTCCGGAGATACGCAGTATTTT. Protein sequence: CASSGGGGPSGDTQYF.

This chain links TRBV6-5 with TRBJ2-5; TRBD2 aligns across 7 bases. Germline CDR1 MNHEY, CDR2 SVGAGI. The CDR3 extends over 15 amino acids. Unmatched junction bases numbered 11, after V lost 9 bases and J lost 1 base. CDR3 sequence (DNA): TGTGCCAGTACCCCCAGGCTAGCGGCCCAAGAGACCCAGTACTTC. Protein: CASTPRLAAQETQYF.

The gene calls are TRBV27 and TRBJ2-5; TRBD2 matches at 10 bases. Unmatched junction bases numbered 6, after V lost 2 bases and J lost 3 bases. The CDR3 covers 16 residues. Germline CDR1 is MNHEY and CDR2 is SMNVEV (reference sequence). The CDR3, as DNA: TGTGCCAGCAGTTTAAACTGGCTAGCGGGGGAAGAGACCCAGTACTTC. This sequence encodes CASSLNWLAGEETQYF.

The gene calls are TRBV9 and TRBJ2-5; weak D call: TRBD2 (5 bases). The germline V gene encodes CDR1 SGDLS and CDR2 YYNGEE. This CDR3 has 14 amino acids. Trimming took off 0 bases at V and 3 bases at J, with 9 bases between the two ends. CDR3 in amino acids: CASSVALDEETQYF. In DNA form, the CDR3 reads TGTGCCAGCAGCGTAGCACTAGACGAAGAGACCCAGTACTTC.

This chain joins TRBV19 and TRBJ1-6; 8 bases line up with TRBD1. Germline CDR1 and CDR2: LNHDA and SQIVND (reference sequence). The length of the CDR3 is 14 residues. J gave up 8 bases and V 6 bases, and 6 bases lay outside the gene matches. This chain's CDR3 is CASSPGTGHSPLHF. The CDR3 DNA follows: TGTGCCAGTAGCCCCGGGACAGGCCATTCACCCCTCCACTTT.

The V gene is TRBV7-9, the J gene TRBJ2-3, with D unclear. The V gene's germline CDR1 is SEHNR and CDR2 FQNEAQ (reference sequence). This CDR3 is built from 16 residues. Between the trimmed V and J ends, which lost 7 bases and 2 bases, there was a span of 19 bases. The CDR3 loop is CASIPPDLSPTDTQYF. The DNA for the CDR3 is TGTGCCAGCATCCCGCCGGACCTCTCTCCCACAGATACGCAGTATTTT.

The V and J genes are TRBV23-1 and TRBJ1-2, with D unclear. TRBV23-1 counts as an open reading frame of uncertain function. The CDR3 is made up of 16 amino acids. V was shortened by 2 bases and J by 0 bases, with 13 bases between the two germline ends. The CDR3 nucleotides are TGCGCCAGCAGTCAAGGCAGAGAGCGGGCTAACTATGGCTACACCTTC. This gives the protein CASSQGRERANYGYTF.

The chain carries TRBV4-3 and TRBJ1-2, with D hard to call. This CDR3 spans 16 amino acids. Germline assignment: CDR1 LGHNA and CDR2 YSLEER. Trimming cost V 0 bases and J 2 bases, with 13 bases left between them. The CDR3 DNA is TGCGCCAGCAGCCAAGACCCGGCCAGGCGAAACTATGGCTACACCTTC. This translates into CASSQDPARRNYGYTF.

The chain carries TRBV7-8 and TRBJ1-1; tentative D call: TRBD1 (6 bases). With 3 bases removed from V and 5 bases from J, the gap between germline ends came to 31 bases. CDR1 and CDR2 (germline): SGHVS, FQNEAQ. CDR3 size: 20 residues. The CDR3 DNA reads TGTGCCAGCAGCTTGTTCCGGGATTACAACGGGACATATCGACGAACTGAAGCTTTCTTT. Translated, it gives CASSLFRDYNGTYRRTEAFF. Based on the CDR3 plus reference TRBV7-8 and TRBJ1-1, the full variable domain is GAGVSQSPRYKVAKRGQDVALRCDPISGHVSLFWYQQALGQGPEFLTYFQNEAQLDKSGLPSDRFFAERPEGSVSTLKIQRTQQEDSAVYLCASSLFRDYNGTYRRTEAFFGQGTRLTVV.